This section outlines one T cell receptor (beta chain) sequence together with its context. This table comes from immunoSEQ multiplex PCR, and its TCRdb copy is limited to in-frame clones, with some not included. Among about 47,000 clones, approximately 87% were seen once, and the ten largest hold more than 0.95%. This sample is part of a study of memory CD8 T cells in hepatitis C reinfection. Overall study: A couple of donors resolved primary infection, then developed chronic reinfection.

Noted time point: peak reinfection, 3 to 8 weeks after reinfection detection. No in vitro expansion preceded TCR sequencing of the sorted cells. Donors were people who inject drugs in the Montreal HEPCO cohort. Control naive CD8 T cells came from a couple of donors at all three reinfection time points. The V and J ends lost 4 bases and 3 bases respectively, with 14 bases between them. The germline V gene encodes CDR1 SGHNT and CDR2 YYREEE (reference sequence). The length of the CDR3 is 14 residues. The material sequenced was naive CD8+ T cells sorted from blood. The TCR sequence derives from a man aged 18 to 29 with hepatitis C virus infection. The chain joins TRBV5-4 to TRBJ2-7; maybe TRBD1 (5 bases). The CDR3 loop reads CASSQQGTIYEQYF. The CDR3 nucleotides read TGTGCCAGCAGCCAGCAGGGAACTATCTACGAGCAGTACTTC.